What follows are 30 T cell receptor beta chains derived from one specimen sequenced in a study of Graves' ophthalmopathy and Graves' hyperthyroidism. Using RNA transcripts, the TCR beta CDR3 regions were amplified. Investigators did first-round RT-PCR with HTBI primers, then second-round multiplex PCR. MiXCR, run by TCRdb on the multiplex PCR reads, gives a single entry per CDR3 protein. The data contain approximately 540,000 distinct CDR3 sequences, less than 45% of them singletons. Sequencing was carried out using peripheral blood or thyroid tissue (not recorded which). The receptors derive from an adult man with Graves' hyperthyroidism.

As concerns this clonotype: An end of the junction differs from the germline gene, which may be a read error. The chain uses TRBV2 and TRBJ2-1, with a possible D match to TRBD2 (5 bases). The V gene's germline CDR1 is SNHLY and CDR2 FYNNEI. There are 14 residues in the CDR3. The CDR3 loop is CASSVVRDYNEQFF. CDR3 coding DNA: TGTGCCAGCAGTGTAGTCAGAGACTACAACGAGCAGTTCTTC.

Regarding this clonotype: One end of the junction varies from germline; a read error may be responsible. The J gene is TRBJ1-1, the V gene TRBV5-1; D remains ambiguous. The CDR3 covers 11 residues. CDR1 is SGHRS, CDR2 YFSETQ, per germline. In nucleotides, the CDR3 is TGCGCCGGCAGCAACCGGGGTGAAGCTTTCTTT. Translation gives CAGSNRGEAFF.

This clonotype was found many times. This chain links TRBV19 with TRBJ1-1; 7 nucleotides match TRBD1. The CDR3 consists of 13 residues. Germline loops: CDR1 LNHDA, CDR2 SQIVND (reference sequence). V lost 7 bases and J lost 3; bases outside the gene matches: 5. CDR3 DNA: TGTGCCAGTACTAGAGACAGGGACACTGAAGCTTTCTTT. Amino acid sequence: CASTRDRDTEAFF. Using reference TRBV19 and TRBJ1-1 for the parts outside the CDR3, the full variable domain is DGGITQSPKYLFRKEGQNVTLSCEQNLNHDAMYWYRQDPGQGLRLIYYSQIVNDFQKGDIAEGYSVSREKKESFPLTVTSAQKNPTAFYLCASTRDRDTEAFFGQGTRLTVV.

In the case of this clonotype: A read error may produce the germline difference seen at one junction end. The CDR3 here is CASSLGTSGGEETQYF. CDR3 nucleotide sequence: TGTGCTAGCAGCTTAGGGACTAGCGGGGGCGAGGAGACCCAGTACTTC. The chain joins TRBV7-7 to TRBJ2-5; 14 bases are a match to TRBD2. Per germline, CDR1 SSHAT and CDR2 FNYEAQ (reference sequence). The CDR3 loop spans 16 amino acids.

This clonotype has a count of ten or more. The chain is built from TRBV10-3 and TRBJ1-2; 7 bases align to TRBD1. The CDR3 totals 12 residues. J gave up 7 bases and V 2 bases, and 1 base lay outside the gene matches. Looked up from germline, CDR1 is ENHRY and CDR2 is SYGVKD. The CDR3 sequence: CAISEGQVGYTF. Here the CDR3 DNA reads TGTGCCATCAGTGAGGGACAGGTTGGCTACACCTTC.

This clonotype was seen ten or more times. This rearrangement joins TRBV7-9 to TRBJ2-5, with TRBD2 identical over 12 bases. V shed 5 bases and J 2 bases; nucleotides not matched to a gene: 3. The germline V gene has CDR1 SEHNR and CDR2 FQNEAQ (reference sequence). CDR3 length equals 15 residues. Here the CDR3 DNA reads TGTGCCAGCAGCCCTGGACTAGCGGGACAAGAGACCCAGTACTTC. It specifies CASSPGLAGQETQYF.

As to this clonotype: One base away lies a much larger clone, so this may be a sequencing read error. The chain uses TRBV19 and TRBJ2-7; 8 bases fit TRBD2. This CDR3 is 17 amino acids long. CDR1 and CDR2 (germline): LNHDA, SQIVND (reference sequence). The ends lost 5 bases at V and 5 bases at J; junction bases unmatched: 17. CDR3 in amino acids: CASSLRTSRRLSHEQYF. The CDR3 DNA is TGTGCCAGTAGTCTACGGACTAGCCGACGCCTTTCCCACGAGCAGTACTTC.

This clonotype was seen ten or more times. This chain joins TRBV7-2 and TRBJ1-1; tentative D call: TRBD1 (5 bases). Germline lookup yields CDR1 SGHTA and CDR2 FQGNSA. This CDR3 contains 16 residues. V was trimmed by 5 bases and J by 5 bases, leaving 21 bases between them. CDR3 nucleotide sequence: TGTGCCAGCAGCCCGGGGCGGAACCTTTTGTCGACTGAAGCTTTCTTT. Protein sequence: CASSPGRNLLSTEAFF.

This clonotype was picked up many times. CDR3 region: CAISESNRPYEQYF. For the CDR3, the DNA is TGTGCCATCAGTGAGTCAAACAGGCCCTACGAGCAGTACTTC. The rearrangement links TRBV10-3 to TRBJ2-7; D may be TRBD1 (5 bases). The CDR3 runs 14 residues. Deletions cut 0 bases from V and 2 bases from J, with 8 bases between. Germline lookup yields CDR1 ENHRY and CDR2 SYGVKD.

V gene TRBV7-6 combines with J gene TRBJ2-5, with D possibly matching TRBD1 (6 bases). The CDR3 runs 16 residues. V lost 1 base and J lost 4, with 16 bases in between. Germline lookup yields CDR1 SGHVS and CDR2 FNYEAQ. The CDR3 spells CASSLGRGGSGETQYF. In nucleotides, the CDR3 is TGTGCCAGCAGCTTAGGTCGAGGGGGTTCGGGAGAGACCCAGTACTTC.

This clonotype has a handful of counts. J is TRBJ2-7 and V is TRBV12-3 or TRBV12-4, with 7 bases that match TRBD2. The V gene end was trimmed by 2 bases and the J gene end by 1 base; junction bases not matched to a gene: 8. This CDR3 has 16 amino acids. The CDR3 reads CASSLRRGLDSYEQYF. The CDR3 coding sequence is TGTGCCAGCAGTTTACGGCGTGGACTAGATTCCTACGAGCAGTACTTC.

This clonotype was recorded at least ten times. V is TRBV7-2 and J is TRBJ2-5, with D perhaps given as TRBD1 or TRBD2 (5 bases each). The ends were cut back, 6 bases at V and 5 bases at J, with 16 bases in the middle. In germline, CDR1 is SGHTA, CDR2 FQGNSA. The CDR3 totals 14 residues. CDR3 sequence reads: CASRRDRIPETQYF. CDR3 DNA: TGTGCCAGCAGACGGGACCGCATTCCCGAGACCCAGTACTTC.

With respect to this clonotype: An end of the junction does not agree with germline; a read error may underlie this. This sequence joins TRBV25-1 and TRBJ1-2, with 7 bases aligning to TRBD1. The CDR3 consists of 15 residues. The germline CDR1 and CDR2 sequences are MGHDK and SYGVNS. CDR3 DNA: TGTGCCAGCAGTGAGAGTGGACAGGACAACTATGGCCACACCTTC. Its protein is CASSESGQDNYGHTF.

This chain uses TRBV7-9 with TRBJ1-2; the match to TRBD1 covers 7 bases. V lost 6 bases, J lost 2 bases, and 9 bases stayed unmatched. The CDR3 runs 15 residues. Germline V lookup: CDR1 SEHNR, CDR2 FQNEAQ (reference sequence). The CDR3 coding sequence is TGTGCCAGCAGTTTGGGGACAGTCCCCAACTATGGCTACACCTTC. It translates to CASSLGTVPNYGYTF.

A few counts support this clonotype. This chain joins TRBV4-1 and TRBJ1-1; 8 bases align to TRBD1. Per germline, CDR1 MGHRA and CDR2 YSYEKL. The CDR3 is 17 residues long. The junction had 7 bases not matched to a gene; V was cut back by 0 bases and J by 1 base. The CDR3 here is CASSQDSRTGWNTEAFF. DNA of the CDR3: TGCGCCAGCAGCCAAGACTCAAGGACAGGGTGGAACACTGAAGCTTTCTTT.

This clonotype appeared many times. This chain uses TRBV12-3 or TRBV12-4 with TRBJ1-5; D unresolved. CDR3 length: 15 residues. The ends were cut back, 6 bases at V and 2 bases at J, with 14 bases in the middle. The CDR3 nucleotides read TGTGCCAGCAGCTTTACGGTTGGGGGCAATCAGCCCCAGCATTTT. Protein: CASSFTVGGNQPQHF.

This clonotype has at least ten counts. This chain uses TRBV9 with TRBJ1-2, with 9 bases that match TRBD1. This CDR3 has 15 amino acids. Per the germline V gene, CDR1 is SGDLS and CDR2 is YYNGEE. The trim removed 2 bases at V and 6 bases at J, leaving 8 bases unmatched. The CDR3 sequence: CASSVSGQGENGYTF. The CDR3 DNA is TGTGCCAGCAGCGTCTCGGGACAGGGTGAGAATGGCTACACCTTC. Using reference TRBV9 and TRBJ1-2 for the parts outside the CDR3, the full variable domain is DSGVTQTPKHLITATGQRVTLRCSPRSGDLSVYWYQQSLDQGLQFLIQYYNGEERAKGNILERFSAQQFPDLHSELNLSSLELGDSALYFCASSVSGQGENGYTFGSGTRLTVV.

The genes are TRBV11-3 and TRBJ2-3, with 7 nucleotides matching TRBD1. V trimming: 4 bases; J trimming: 0 bases; junction bases outside the gene matches: 4. The V gene's germline CDR1 is SGHNT and CDR2 YENEEA. CDR3 length equals 15 residues. CDR3 in amino acids: CASSSGDSSTDTQYF. The DNA for the CDR3 is TGTGCCAGCAGCTCAGGGGACAGCAGCACAGATACGCAGTATTTT. The entire variable domain, with the rest obtained from reference TRBV11-3 and TRBJ2-3, is as follows: EAGVVQSPRYKIIEKKQPVAFWCNPISGHNTLYWYLQNLGQGPELLIRYENEEAVDDSQLPKDRFSAERLKGVDSTLKIQPAELGDSAVYLCASSSGDSSTDTQYFGPGTRLTVL.

This clonotype was observed many times. This rearrangement joins TRBV2 to TRBJ2-6, with D unclear. The V gene's germline CDR1 is SNHLY and CDR2 FYNNEI. The CDR3 loop spans 14 amino acids. V was clipped by 4 bases and J by 4 bases, with 8 bases between them. This chain's CDR3 is CASSGSRGANVLTF. CDR3 coding DNA: TGTGCCAGCAGTGGAAGTAGAGGGGCCAACGTCCTGACTTTC.

This clonotype was counted ten times or more. The chain carries TRBV6-1 and TRBJ1-1; TRBD1 is a possible D gene (6 bases). This CDR3 region has 13 residues. Germline V gene lookup returns CDR1 MNHNS and CDR2 SASEGT. Trimming took 1 base from V and 5 from J, leaving 8 bases between them. CDR3 nucleotides: TGTGCCAGCAGTGAAGACAGGGTAACTGAAGCTTTCTTT. Residues: CASSEDRVTEAFF.

The chain uses TRBV7-8 and TRBJ1-2, with TRBD1 identical over 12 bases. This CDR3 region has 17 residues. The J segment lost 7 bases and the V segment lost 3 bases, leaving 12 bases of the junction unmatched. Germline V gives CDR1 SGHVS, CDR2 FQNEAQ. The DNA of the CDR3 is TGTGCCAGCAGCTTGGGGACCCCGGGACAGGGGGCGCTTGGCTACACCTTC. Residues: CASSLGTPGQGALGYTF.

The chain couples TRBV2 to TRBJ2-3; D is uncertain. CDR1 is SNHLY and CDR2 is FYNNEI in the germline V gene. CDR3 length: 14 amino acids. V dropped 10 bases and J dropped 2 bases, with 16 bases sitting between them. CDR3 loop: CAIKAGRFTDTQYF. As DNA, the CDR3 is TGTGCCATCAAGGCAGGCAGGTTCACAGATACGCAGTATTTT. The variable domain in full, with the rest retrieved from reference TRBV2 and TRBJ2-3, is EPEVTQTPSHQVTQMGQEVILRCVPISNHLYFYWYRQILGQKVEFLVSFYNNEISEKSEIFDDQFSVERPDGSNFTLKIRSTKLEDSAMYFCAIKAGRFTDTQYFGPGTRLTVL.

V is TRBV28 and J is TRBJ1-1, with D unresolved. V was trimmed by 5 bases and J by 3 bases, leaving 10 bases between them. The CDR3 runs 13 residues. Germline V lookup: CDR1 MDHEN, CDR2 SYDVKM. Written as DNA, the CDR3 is TGTGCCAGCAGTCCAGGACGGCACACTGAAGCTTTCTTT. Translated, it gives CASSPGRHTEAFF.

There are many counts of this clonotype. The chain recombines TRBV5-8 with TRBJ1-2; 9 positions match TRBD1. V shed 4 bases, J shed 4 bases, and the junction held 5 bases outside the gene matches. This CDR3 has 14 amino acids. The V gene's germline CDR1 is SGHTS and CDR2 YDEGEE. The CDR3, as DNA: TGTGCCAGCAGCCCGGGACAGGGAACCTATGGCTACACCTTC. The encoded protein is CASSPGQGTYGYTF.

This clonotype was seen a single time. Sequence at one end of the junction differs from germline and may be a read error. The chain employs TRBV19 and TRBJ1-1, with TRBD1 matching over 7 bases. The CDR3 runs to 15 residues. Per germline, CDR1 LNHDA and CDR2 SQIVND (reference sequence). In DNA form, the CDR3 reads TGTGCCAGTAGTGTAGGACAGGTCGGGAACACTGAAGCTGTCTTT. This codes for CASSVGQVGNTEAVF.

The V and J genes are TRBV10-3 and TRBJ1-1; tentatively, D is TRBD1 (5 bases). V lost 3 bases, J lost 7 bases, and 18 bases lay in between. CDR3 length equals 15 residues. Germline loops: CDR1 ENHRY, CDR2 SYGVKD. The CDR3 here is CAISDSLGELSEAFF. In DNA form, the CDR3 reads TGTGCCATCAGTGACTCTTTGGGGGAGTTGAGTGAAGCTTTCTTT.

The V gene is TRBV20-1, the J gene TRBJ1-4; D gene ambiguous. Germline CDR1 is DFQATT and CDR2 is SNEGSKA (reference sequence). The length of the CDR3 is 13 residues. V was cut by 3 bases and J by 4 bases, with 9 bases left in between. Written as DNA, the CDR3 is TGCAGTGCTAGGCAAGGAATTAATGAAAAACTGTTTTTT. Amino acid sequence: CSARQGINEKLFF.

CDR3 DNA sequence: TGTGCCAGCAGTGAAGGAGCAGGGCCACTTTACACAGATACGCAGTATTTT. Translating it yields CASSEGAGPLYTDTQYF. The chain has TRBV2 and TRBJ2-3; D may be TRBD1 (5 bases). Per the germline V gene, CDR1 is SNHLY and CDR2 is FYNNEI. The CDR3 loop spans 17 amino acids. V lost 1 base and J lost 2, with 16 bases in between.

The chain uses TRBV10-3 and TRBJ2-7; 9 positions match TRBD1. CDR1 and CDR2 (germline): ENHRY, SYGVKD. This CDR3 has 13 residues. V dropped 10 bases and J dropped 9; count of bases not matched to a gene: 13. This CDR3 reads CASRGQGSSGQYF. The CDR3 DNA sequence: TGTGCCAGCAGGGGACAGGGCTCTTCCGGGCAGTACTTC.

There are many counts of this clonotype. The J gene is TRBJ2-2, the V gene TRBV19, with D possibly TRBD1 on 8 matching bases. The ends were cut back, 6 bases at V and 5 bases at J, with 16 bases in the middle. This CDR3 is 15 amino acids long. Germline CDR1 reads LNHDA; CDR2 reads SQIVND (reference sequence). The CDR3 DNA follows: TGTGCCAGTAGATATGACAGGGGAGGGACCGGGGAGCTGTTTTTT. This encodes CASRYDRGGTGELFF.